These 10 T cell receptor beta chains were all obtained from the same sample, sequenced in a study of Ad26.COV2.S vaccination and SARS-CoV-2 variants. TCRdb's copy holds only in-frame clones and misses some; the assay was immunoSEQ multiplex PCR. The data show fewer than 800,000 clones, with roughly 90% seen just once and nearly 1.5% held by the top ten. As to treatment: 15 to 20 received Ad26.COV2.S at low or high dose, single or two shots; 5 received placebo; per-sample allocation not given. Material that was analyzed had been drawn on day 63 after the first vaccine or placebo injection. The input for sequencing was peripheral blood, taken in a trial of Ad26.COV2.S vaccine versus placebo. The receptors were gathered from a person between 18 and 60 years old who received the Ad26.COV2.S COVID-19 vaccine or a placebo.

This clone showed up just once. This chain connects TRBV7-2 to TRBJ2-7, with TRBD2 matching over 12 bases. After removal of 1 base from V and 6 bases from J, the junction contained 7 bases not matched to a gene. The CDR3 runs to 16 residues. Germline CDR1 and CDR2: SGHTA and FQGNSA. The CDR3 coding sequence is TGTGCCAGCAGCTTAGTATCCCTAGCGGGAGGGTCCGAGCAGTACTTC. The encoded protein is CASSLVSLAGGSEQYF. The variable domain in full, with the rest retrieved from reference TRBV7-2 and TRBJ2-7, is GAGVSQSPSNKVTEKGKDVELRCDPISGHTALYWYRQSLGQGLEFLIYFQGNSAPDKSGLPSDRFSAERTGGSVSTLTIQRTQQEDSAVYLCASSLVSLAGGSEQYFGPGTRLTVT.

The CDR3: CASSLVGGARSAFF. The DNA of the CDR3 is TGTGCCAGCAGCTTGGTCGGGGGGGCGCGTTCAGCTTTCTTT. The chain recombines TRBV5-8 with TRBJ1-1, with D possibly being TRBD1 (6 bases). Trimming stripped 0 bases from V and 10 bases from J, with 16 bases between. The CDR3 spans 14 residues. Germline-derived CDR1 and CDR2 are SGHTS and YDEGEE.

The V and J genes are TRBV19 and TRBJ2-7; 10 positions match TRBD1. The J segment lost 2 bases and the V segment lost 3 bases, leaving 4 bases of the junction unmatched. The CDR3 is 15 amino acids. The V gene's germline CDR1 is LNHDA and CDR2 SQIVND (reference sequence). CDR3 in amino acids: CASSMGTGVTYEQYF. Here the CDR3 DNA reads TGTGCCAGTAGTATGGGGACAGGGGTCACCTACGAGCAGTACTTC.

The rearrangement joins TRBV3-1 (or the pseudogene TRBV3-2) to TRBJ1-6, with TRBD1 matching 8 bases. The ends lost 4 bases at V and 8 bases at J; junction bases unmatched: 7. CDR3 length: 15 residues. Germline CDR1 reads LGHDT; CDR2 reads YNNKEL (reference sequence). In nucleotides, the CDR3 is TGTGCCAGCAGCCGGACCGGGACAGGTGATTCACCCCTCCACTTT. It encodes CASSRTGTGDSPLHF.

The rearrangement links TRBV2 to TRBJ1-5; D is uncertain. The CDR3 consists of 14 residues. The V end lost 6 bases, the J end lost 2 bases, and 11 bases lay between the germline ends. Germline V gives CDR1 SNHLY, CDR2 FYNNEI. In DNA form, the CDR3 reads TGTGCCAGCAGCGGGGATTATGGCAATCAGCCCCAGCATTTT. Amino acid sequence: CASSGDYGNQPQHF.

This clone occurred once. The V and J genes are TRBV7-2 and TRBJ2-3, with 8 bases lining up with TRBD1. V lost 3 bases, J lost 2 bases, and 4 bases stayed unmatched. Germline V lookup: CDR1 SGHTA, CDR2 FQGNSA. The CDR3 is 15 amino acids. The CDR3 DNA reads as TGTGCCAGCAGCTTCAGGGGGCCTTACACAGATACGCAGTATTTT. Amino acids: CASSFRGPYTDTQYF.

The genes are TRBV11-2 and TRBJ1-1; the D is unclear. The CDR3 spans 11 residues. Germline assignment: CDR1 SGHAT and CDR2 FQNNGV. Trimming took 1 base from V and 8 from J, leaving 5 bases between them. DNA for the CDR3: TGTGCCAGCAGCTTAGCAACCGAAGCTTTCTTT. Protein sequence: CASSLATEAFF.

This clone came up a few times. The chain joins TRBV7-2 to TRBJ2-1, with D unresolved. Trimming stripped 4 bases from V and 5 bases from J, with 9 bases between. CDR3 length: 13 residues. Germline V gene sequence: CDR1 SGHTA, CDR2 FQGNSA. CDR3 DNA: TGTGCCAGCAGCTACTACATGGACAATGAGCAGTTCTTC. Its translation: CASSYYMDNEQFF.

CDR3 residues: CASSLWVNTEAFF. The CDR3 DNA follows: TGCGCCAGCAGCTTGTGGGTCAACACTGAAGCTTTCTTT. The chain employs TRBV5-1 and TRBJ1-1; D ambiguous. Trimming left V 1 base short and J 2 bases short, with 6 bases between. CDR1 is SGHRS and CDR2 is YFSETQ in the germline V gene. This CDR3 contains 13 residues.

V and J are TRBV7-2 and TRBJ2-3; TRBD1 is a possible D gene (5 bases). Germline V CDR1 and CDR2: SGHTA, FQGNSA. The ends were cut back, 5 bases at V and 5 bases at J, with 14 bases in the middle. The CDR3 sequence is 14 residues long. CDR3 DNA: TGTGCCAGCAGCCCTGAGGCAGGGCGAGATACGCAGTATTTT. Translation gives CASSPEAGRDTQYF. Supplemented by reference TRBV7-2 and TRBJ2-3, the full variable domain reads GAGVSQSPSNKVTEKGKDVELRCDPISGHTALYWYRQSLGQGLEFLIYFQGNSAPDKSGLPSDRFSAERTGGSVSTLTIQRTQQEDSAVYLCASSPEAGRDTQYFGPGTRLTVL.